Reported below is one TCR beta chain. Antigen unknown. The sample originates from a study of post-analysis software for immune sequencing data. Looking at the study overall: There were relapsing-remitting, secondary progressive and progressive-relapsing multiple sclerosis among the disease courses included. Notes on the study in general: Compared with controls, patients showed significantly lower normalized Chao1 diversity. Co-batched samples clustered tightly together by F measure. Controls showed lower frequencies than patients for a handful of TRBV segments, and TRBV5-6, TRBV5-1 and TRBV20-1 were among these.

V lost 2 bases to trimming and J lost 0 bases; unmatched junction nucleotides: 9. Germline loops: CDR1 KGHDR, CDR2 SFDVKD. The CDR3 length is 18 residues. Prepared libraries of TCR beta cDNA carried unique molecular identifiers. The yield from roughly 1 to 10 million T cells was about 500,000 cDNA molecules in total. TCRdb re-derived calls from the PCR reads in MiXCR, one entry per CDR3 protein. The data show about 460,000 distinct CDR3 sequences, over 35% seen once. This TCR came from a girl aged 10-17 years with multiple sclerosis. The genes are TRBV24-1 and TRBJ2-1; 7 positions agree with TRBD2. Sequencing input: blood. The CDR3 reads CATSDSWTSGSSYNEQFF. CDR3 in DNA: TGTGCCACCAGTGATTCATGGACTAGTGGGAGCTCCTACAATGAGCAGTTCTTC.